This TCR beta chain appears in the sequencing data of a study of T cell repertoires in cytomegalovirus infection. Background on the study: Newly reported HLA-C-restricted and thoroughly characterized HLA-B-restricted CMV epitopes were employed. Public TCR beta signature analysis indicated the presence of both CMV infection and matching HLA type. Findings and limits, study-wide: What dominated the ex vivo response were HLA-C-restricted CMV-specific TCR beta clonotypes. Summed public TCR beta family frequency identified CMV carriers bearing the relevant HLA.

From the reads, TCRdb called clonotypes with MiXCR, one entry per CDR3 protein. Of about 920,000 distinct CDR3 sequences in the sample, roughly 30% were seen once. In this sample, this clonotype turned up many times. Its antigen is as yet unknown. The starting material was cultured CD8+ T cells from PBMCs, obtained from culture after CMV antigen stimulation. The receptor was isolated from a human donor in good health (CMV status not recorded). Some clones in this sample may be carry-over from other donors' samples.

CDR3 bases: TGTGCCAGCAGCTCCCCGGACAGGCCTAGGGGGGAAGCTTTCTTT. It encodes CASSSPDRPRGEAFF. The V gene is TRBV7-9, the J gene TRBJ1-1; 7 nucleotides match TRBD1. V gave up 4 bases and J gave up 8 bases; unmatched junction bases: 13. The germline CDR1 and CDR2 sequences are SEHNR and FQNEAQ (reference sequence). The CDR3 sequence is 15 residues long.